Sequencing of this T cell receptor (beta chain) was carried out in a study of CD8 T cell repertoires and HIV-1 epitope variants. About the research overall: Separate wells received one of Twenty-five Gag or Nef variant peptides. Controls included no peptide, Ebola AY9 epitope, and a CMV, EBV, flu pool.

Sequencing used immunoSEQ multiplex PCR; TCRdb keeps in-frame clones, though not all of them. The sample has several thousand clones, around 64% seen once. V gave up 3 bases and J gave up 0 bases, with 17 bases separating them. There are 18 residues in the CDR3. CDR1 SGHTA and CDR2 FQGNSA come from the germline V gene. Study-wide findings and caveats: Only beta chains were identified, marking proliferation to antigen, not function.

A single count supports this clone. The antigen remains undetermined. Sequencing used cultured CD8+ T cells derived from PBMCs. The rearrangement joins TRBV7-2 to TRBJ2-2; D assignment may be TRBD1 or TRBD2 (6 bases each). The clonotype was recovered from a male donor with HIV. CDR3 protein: CASSFRPGGGANTGELFF. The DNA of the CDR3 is TGTGCCAGCAGCTTTAGACCCGGGGGCGGGGCGAACACCGGGGAGCTGTTTTTT.